This T cell receptor (beta chain) was recorded in a study of blood T cell repertoires in COVID-19. V shed 3 bases, J shed 3 bases, and the junction held 5 bases outside the gene matches. There are 14 residues in the CDR3. CDR1 is DFQATT and CDR2 is SNEGSKA in the germline V gene (reference sequence). Repertoires were generated with immunoSEQ multiplex PCR, while TCRdb's copy carries only in-frame clones and drops some. The sample holds more than 250,000 clones, nearly 90% seen once. This clonotype was obtained from a woman between 18 and 29 years old with acute COVID-19. This rearrangement joins TRBV20-1 to TRBJ1-5, with 7 bases that match TRBD1. Sequencing input: PBMCs or T cells enriched from blood (not recorded which). The CDR3 nucleotides are TGCAGTGCTAGTAAAGGGACAGACAATCAGCCCCAGCATTTT. Translating it yields CSASKGTDNQPQHF.